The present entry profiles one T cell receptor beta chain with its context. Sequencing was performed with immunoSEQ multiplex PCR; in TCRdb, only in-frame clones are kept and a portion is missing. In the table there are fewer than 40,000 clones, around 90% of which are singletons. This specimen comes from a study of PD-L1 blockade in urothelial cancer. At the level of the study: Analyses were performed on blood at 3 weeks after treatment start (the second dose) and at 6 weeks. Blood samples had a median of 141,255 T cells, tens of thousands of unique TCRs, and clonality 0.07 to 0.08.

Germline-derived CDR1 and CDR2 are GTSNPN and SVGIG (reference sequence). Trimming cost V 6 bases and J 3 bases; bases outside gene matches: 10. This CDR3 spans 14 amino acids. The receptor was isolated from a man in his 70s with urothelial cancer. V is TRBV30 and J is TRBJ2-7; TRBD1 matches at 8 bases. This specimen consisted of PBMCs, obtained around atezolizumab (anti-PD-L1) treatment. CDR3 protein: CACTRRTGSYEQYF. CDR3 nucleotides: TGTGCCTGCACCCGCCGGACAGGGAGCTACGAGCAGTACTTC.